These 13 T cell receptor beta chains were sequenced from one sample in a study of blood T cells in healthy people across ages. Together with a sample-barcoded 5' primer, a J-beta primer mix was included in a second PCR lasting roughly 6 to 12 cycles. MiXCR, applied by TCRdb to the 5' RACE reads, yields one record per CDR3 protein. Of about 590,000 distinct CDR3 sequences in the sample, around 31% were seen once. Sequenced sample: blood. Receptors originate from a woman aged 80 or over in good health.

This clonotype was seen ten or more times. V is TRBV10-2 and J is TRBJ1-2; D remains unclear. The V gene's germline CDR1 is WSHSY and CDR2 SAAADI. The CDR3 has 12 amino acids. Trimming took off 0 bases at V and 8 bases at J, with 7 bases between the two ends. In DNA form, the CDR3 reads TGCGCCAGCAGTGAGTCGACGGAGGGCTACACCTTC. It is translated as CASSESTEGYTF.

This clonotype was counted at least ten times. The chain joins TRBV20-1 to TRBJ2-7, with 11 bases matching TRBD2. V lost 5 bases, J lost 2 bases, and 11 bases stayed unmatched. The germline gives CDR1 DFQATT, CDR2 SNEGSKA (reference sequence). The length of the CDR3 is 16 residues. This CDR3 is CSAPSASGGLPYEQYF. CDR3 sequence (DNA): TGCAGTGCTCCCTCCGCTAGCGGGGGGCTCCCCTACGAGCAGTACTTC.

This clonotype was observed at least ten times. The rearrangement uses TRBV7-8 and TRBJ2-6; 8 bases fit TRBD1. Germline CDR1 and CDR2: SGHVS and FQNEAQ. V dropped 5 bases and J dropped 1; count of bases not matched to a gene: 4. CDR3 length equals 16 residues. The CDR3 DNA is TGTGCCAGCAGCGCATACAGGGGGTCTGGGGCCAACGTCCTGACTTTC. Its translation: CASSAYRGSGANVLTF.

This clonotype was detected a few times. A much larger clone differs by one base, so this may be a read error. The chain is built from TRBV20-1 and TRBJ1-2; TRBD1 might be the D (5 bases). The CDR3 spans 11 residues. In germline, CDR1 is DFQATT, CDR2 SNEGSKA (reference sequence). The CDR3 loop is CRATGGVGYTF. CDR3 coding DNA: TGCAGGGCTACGGGGGGAGTAGGCTACACCTTC.

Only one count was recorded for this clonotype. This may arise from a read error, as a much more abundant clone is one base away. CDR3 amino acids: CASSYSDGGKGYTF. CDR3 DNA: TGTGCCAGCAGTTATTCCGACGGGGGAAAGGGCTACACCTTC. The chain has TRBV6-2 or TRBV6-3 and TRBJ1-2; D is possibly TRBD1 (5 bases). This CDR3 region has 14 residues. CDR1 is MNHEY and CDR2 is SVGEGT in the germline V gene. Trimming shortened V by 3 bases and J by 8 bases, and 16 bases separated the two germline ends.

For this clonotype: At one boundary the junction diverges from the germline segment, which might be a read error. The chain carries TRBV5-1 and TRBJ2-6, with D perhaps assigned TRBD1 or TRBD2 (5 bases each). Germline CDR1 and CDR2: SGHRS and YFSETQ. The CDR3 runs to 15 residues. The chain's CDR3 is CASSLAGAGANVRTF. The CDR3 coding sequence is TGCGCCAGCAGCTTGGCCGGGGCTGGGGCCAACGTCCGGACTTTC.

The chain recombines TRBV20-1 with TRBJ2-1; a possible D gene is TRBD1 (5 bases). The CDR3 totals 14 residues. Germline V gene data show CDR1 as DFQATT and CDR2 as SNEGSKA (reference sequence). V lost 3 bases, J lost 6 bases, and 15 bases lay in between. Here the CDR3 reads CSASHPKGVNEQFF. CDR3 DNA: TGCAGTGCTAGTCACCCCAAAGGGGTCAATGAGCAGTTCTTC.

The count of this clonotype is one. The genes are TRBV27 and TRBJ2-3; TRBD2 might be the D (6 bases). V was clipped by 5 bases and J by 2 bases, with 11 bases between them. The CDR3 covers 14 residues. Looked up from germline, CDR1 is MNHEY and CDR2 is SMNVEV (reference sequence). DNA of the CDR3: TGTGCCAGCAGTCCGGGACTTCCCACAGATACGCAGTATTTT. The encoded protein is CASSPGLPTDTQYF.

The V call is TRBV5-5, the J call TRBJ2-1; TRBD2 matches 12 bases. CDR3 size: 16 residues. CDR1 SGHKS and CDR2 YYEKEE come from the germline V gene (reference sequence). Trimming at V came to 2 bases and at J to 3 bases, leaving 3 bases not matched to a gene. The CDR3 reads CASSFGLAGIYNEQFF. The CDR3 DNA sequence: TGTGCCAGCAGCTTCGGACTAGCGGGGATCTACAATGAGCAGTTCTTC.

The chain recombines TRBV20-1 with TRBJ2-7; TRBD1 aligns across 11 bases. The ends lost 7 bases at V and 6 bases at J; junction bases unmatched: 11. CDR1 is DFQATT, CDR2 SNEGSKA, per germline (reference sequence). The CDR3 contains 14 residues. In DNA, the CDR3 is TGCAGTGGCCACGGGACAGGGGGGGACGGCGAGCAGTACTTC. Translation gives CSGHGTGGDGEQYF.

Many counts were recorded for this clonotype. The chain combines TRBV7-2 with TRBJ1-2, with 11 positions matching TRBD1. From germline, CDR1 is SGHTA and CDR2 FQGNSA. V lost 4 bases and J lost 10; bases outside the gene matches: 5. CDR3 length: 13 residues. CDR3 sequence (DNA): TGTGCCAGCAGCTCGGACAGGGGGCTTTCCTACACCTTC. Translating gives CASSSDRGLSYTF.

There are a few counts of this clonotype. CDR3 nucleotides: TGTGCCAGCAGTTTAGGGGCGGGGGCCGGTACGCAGTATTTT. This translates into CASSLGAGAGTQYF. The chain has TRBV12-3 or TRBV12-4 and TRBJ2-3; tentatively, D is TRBD2 (7 bases). The CDR3 is 14 amino acids. V gave up 1 base and J gave up 8 bases, with 13 bases separating them.

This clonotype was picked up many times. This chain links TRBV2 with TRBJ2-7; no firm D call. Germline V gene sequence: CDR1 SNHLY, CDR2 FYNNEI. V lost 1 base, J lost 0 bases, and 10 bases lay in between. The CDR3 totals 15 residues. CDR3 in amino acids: CASSEVRLTSYEQYF. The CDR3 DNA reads TGTGCCAGCAGTGAAGTGCGGCTTACCTCCTACGAGCAGTACTTC.